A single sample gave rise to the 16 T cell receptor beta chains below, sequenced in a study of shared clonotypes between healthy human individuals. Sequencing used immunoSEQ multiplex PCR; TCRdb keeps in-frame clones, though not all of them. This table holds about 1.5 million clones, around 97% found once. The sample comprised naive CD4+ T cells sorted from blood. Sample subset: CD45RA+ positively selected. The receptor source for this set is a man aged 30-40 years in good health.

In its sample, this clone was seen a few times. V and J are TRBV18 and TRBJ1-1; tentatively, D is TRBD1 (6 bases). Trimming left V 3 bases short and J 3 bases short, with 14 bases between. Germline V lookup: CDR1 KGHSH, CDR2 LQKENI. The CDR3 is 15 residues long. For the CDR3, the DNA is TGTGCCAGCTCACCTAGTACAGGGAGTGACACTGAAGCTTTCTTT. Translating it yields CASSPSTGSDTEAFF.

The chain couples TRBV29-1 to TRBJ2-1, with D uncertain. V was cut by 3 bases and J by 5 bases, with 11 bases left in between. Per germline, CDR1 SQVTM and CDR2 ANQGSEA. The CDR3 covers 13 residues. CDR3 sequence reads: CSVDPDLNNEQFF. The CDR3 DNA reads TGCAGCGTTGATCCGGACCTGAACAATGAGCAGTTCTTC.

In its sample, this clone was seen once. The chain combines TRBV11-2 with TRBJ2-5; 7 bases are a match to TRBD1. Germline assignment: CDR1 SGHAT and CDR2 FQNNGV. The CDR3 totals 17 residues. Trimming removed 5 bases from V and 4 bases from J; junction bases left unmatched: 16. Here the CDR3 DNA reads TGTGCCAGCAGCATAAGACTTCGACAGGGAAATCGAGAGACCCAGTACTTC. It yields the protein CASSIRLRQGNRETQYF.

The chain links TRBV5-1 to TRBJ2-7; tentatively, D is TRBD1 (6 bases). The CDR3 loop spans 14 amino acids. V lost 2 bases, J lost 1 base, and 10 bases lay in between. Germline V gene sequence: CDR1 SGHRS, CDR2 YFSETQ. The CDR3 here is CASSLTGQSYEQYF. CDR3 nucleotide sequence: TGCGCCAGCAGCTTAACAGGACAGTCCTACGAGCAGTACTTC.

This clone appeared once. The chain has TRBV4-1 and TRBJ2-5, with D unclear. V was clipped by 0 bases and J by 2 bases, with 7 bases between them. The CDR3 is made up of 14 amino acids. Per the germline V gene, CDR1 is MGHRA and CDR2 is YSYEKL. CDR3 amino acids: CASSQDPQQETQYF. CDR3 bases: TGCGCCAGCAGCCAAGATCCACAGCAAGAGACCCAGTACTTC.

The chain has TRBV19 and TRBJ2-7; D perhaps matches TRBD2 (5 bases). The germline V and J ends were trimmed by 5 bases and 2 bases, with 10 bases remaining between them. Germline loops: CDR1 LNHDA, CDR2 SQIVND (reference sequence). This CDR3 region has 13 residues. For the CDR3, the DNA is TGTGCCAGTAGTCCGGGATCCACCTACGAGCAGTACTTC. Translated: CASSPGSTYEQYF.

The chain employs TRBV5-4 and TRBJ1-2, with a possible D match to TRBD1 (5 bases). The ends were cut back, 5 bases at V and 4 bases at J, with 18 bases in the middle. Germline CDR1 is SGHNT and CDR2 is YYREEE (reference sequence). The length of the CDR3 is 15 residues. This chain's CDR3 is CASRSGRTELYGYTF. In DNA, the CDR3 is TGTGCCAGCAGGTCGGGACGTACAGAACTCTATGGCTACACCTTC.

This CDR3 reads CASSQRRGYKVETQYF. In nucleotides, the CDR3 is TGTGCCAGCAGCCAGAGGCGGGGATACAAGGTAGAGACCCAGTACTTC. The rearrangement joins TRBV7-8 to TRBJ2-5; perhaps TRBD2 as D (6 bases). Germline CDR1 is SGHVS and CDR2 is FQNEAQ. This CDR3 region has 16 residues. V shed 5 bases and J shed 4 bases, with 20 bases lying between them.

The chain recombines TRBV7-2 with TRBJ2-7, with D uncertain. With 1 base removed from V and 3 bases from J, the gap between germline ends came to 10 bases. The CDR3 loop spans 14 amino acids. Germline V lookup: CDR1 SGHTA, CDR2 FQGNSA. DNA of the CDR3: TGTGCCAGCAGCTTAGGACGGAAAAACTACGAGCAGTACTTC. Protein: CASSLGRKNYEQYF.

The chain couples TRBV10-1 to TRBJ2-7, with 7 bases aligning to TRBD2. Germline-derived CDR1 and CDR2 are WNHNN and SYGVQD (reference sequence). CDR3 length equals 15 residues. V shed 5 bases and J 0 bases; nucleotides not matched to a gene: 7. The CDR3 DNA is TGCGCCAGCAGTTGGAGGGCTAGCGGCTCCTACGAGCAGTACTTC. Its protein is CASSWRASGSYEQYF.

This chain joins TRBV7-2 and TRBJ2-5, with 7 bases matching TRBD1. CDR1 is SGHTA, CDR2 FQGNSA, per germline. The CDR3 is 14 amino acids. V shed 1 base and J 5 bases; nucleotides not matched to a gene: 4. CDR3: CASSLVQGVETQYF. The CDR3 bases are TGTGCCAGCAGCTTAGTGCAGGGGGTGGAGACCCAGTACTTC.

In DNA form, the CDR3 reads TGCGCCAGCAGTCCGACAGGGGCGGATCAGCCCCAGCATTTT. This translates into CASSPTGADQPQHF. The chain has TRBV5-1 and TRBJ1-5; 8 bases fit TRBD1. The CDR3 covers 14 residues. V shed 5 bases and J 5 bases; nucleotides not matched to a gene: 6. Germline V gene sequence: CDR1 SGHRS, CDR2 YFSETQ.

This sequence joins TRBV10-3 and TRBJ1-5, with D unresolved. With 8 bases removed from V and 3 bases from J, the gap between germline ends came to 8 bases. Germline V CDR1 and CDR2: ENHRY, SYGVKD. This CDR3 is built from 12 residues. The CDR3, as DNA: TGTGCCATCGGAGGGATCAATCAGCCCCAGCATTTT. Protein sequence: CAIGGINQPQHF.

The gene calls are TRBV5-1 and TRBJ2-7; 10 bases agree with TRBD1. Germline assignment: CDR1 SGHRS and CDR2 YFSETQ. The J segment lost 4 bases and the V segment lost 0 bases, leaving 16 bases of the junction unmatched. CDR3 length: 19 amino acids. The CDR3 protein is CASSLAPLRQGALFYEQYF. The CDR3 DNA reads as TGCGCCAGCAGCTTGGCCCCGTTGAGACAGGGGGCGTTATTTTACGAGCAGTACTTC. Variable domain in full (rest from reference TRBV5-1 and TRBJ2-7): KAGVTQTPRYLIKTRGQQVTLSCSPISGHRSVSWYQQTPGQGLQFLFEYFSETQRNKGNFPGRFSGRQFSNSRSEMNVSTLELGDSALYLCASSLAPLRQGALFYEQYFGPGTRLTVT.

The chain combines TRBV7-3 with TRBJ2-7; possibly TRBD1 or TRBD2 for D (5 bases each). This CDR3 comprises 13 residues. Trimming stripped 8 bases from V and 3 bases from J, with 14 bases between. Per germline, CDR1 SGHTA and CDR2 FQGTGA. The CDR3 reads CASAPGPYYEQYF. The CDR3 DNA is TGTGCCAGCGCGCCGGGACCTTACTACGAGCAGTACTTC.

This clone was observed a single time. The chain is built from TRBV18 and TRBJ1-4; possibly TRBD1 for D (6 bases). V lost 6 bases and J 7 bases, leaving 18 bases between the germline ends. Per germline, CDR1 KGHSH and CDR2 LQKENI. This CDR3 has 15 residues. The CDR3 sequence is CASSPVQGGGEKLFF. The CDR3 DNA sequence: TGTGCCAGCTCGCCAGTACAGGGCGGGGGTGAAAAACTGTTTTTT. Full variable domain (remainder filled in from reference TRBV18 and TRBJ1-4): NAGVMQNPRHLVRRRGQEARLRCSPMKGHSHVYWYRQLPEEGLKFMVYLQKENIIDESGMPKERFSAEFPKEGPSILRIQQVVRGDSAAYFCASSPVQGGGEKLFFGSGTQLSVL.